The T cell receptor (beta chain) under discussion was sequenced for a study of PD-L1 blockade in urothelial cancer. Sequenced by immunoSEQ multiplex PCR; TCRdb stores in-frame clones only, minus some. The sample has tens of thousands of clones, roughly nine tenths seen once; the top ten hold 9.4%. This CDR3 comprises 16 residues. Trimming took 0 bases from V and 4 from J; bases not matched to a gene: 4. CDR1 and CDR2 (germline): MGHRA, YSYEKL. The TCR sequence derives from a man in his sixties with urothelial cancer. The material was PBMCs, obtained around atezolizumab (anti-PD-L1) treatment. The V and J genes are TRBV4-1 and TRBJ2-2; 8 nucleotides agree with TRBD1. As DNA, the CDR3 is TGCGCCAGCAGCCAAGATTCCAGGGGGCGCACCGGGGAGCTGTTTTTT. Translated, it gives CASSQDSRGRTGELFF.